This passage covers 9 T cell receptor beta chains from one sample sequenced in a study of T cells in Graves' hyperthyroidism and ophthalmopathy. Researchers amplified the TCR beta CDR3 regions from RNA transcripts. During a first-round RT-PCR of the TCR CDR3, the HTBI primer set was used. TCRdb reanalysed the multiplex PCR reads using MiXCR and keeps one entry per CDR3 protein. Here the sample spans 660,000 or so distinct CDR3 sequences, 40% to 55% being singletons. Sequencing was performed on peripheral blood or thyroid tissue (not recorded which). The source is an adult man with Graves' disease, either hyperthyroidism or ophthalmopathy (not recorded which).

This clonotype was seen a handful of times. This rearrangement joins TRBV24-1 to TRBJ1-5; D call uncertain. The CDR3 sequence is 12 residues long. Trimming removed 2 bases from V and 9 bases from J, with 7 bases in between. Germline V lookup: CDR1 KGHDR, CDR2 SFDVKD. The chain's CDR3 is CATSDSVGPQHF. Here the CDR3 DNA reads TGTGCCACCAGTGATTCGGTGGGGCCCCAGCATTTT.

The chain uses TRBV29-1 and TRBJ1-2, with 9 positions matching TRBD1. The CDR3 extends over 12 amino acids. Germline CDR1 is SQVTM and CDR2 is ANQGSEA. The V and J ends lost 3 bases and 7 bases, in that order; junction bases with no gene match: 3. The CDR3 loop reads CSVDRGQGGYTF. DNA of the CDR3: TGCAGCGTTGATCGGGGACAGGGTGGCTACACCTTC.

In this sample, this clonotype turned up once. This chain uses TRBV19 with TRBJ1-5, with 7 bases identical to TRBD1. Trimming cost V 7 bases and J 5 bases; bases outside gene matches: 8. The CDR3 totals 14 residues. The germline gives CDR1 LNHDA, CDR2 SQIVND (reference sequence). The CDR3 DNA sequence: TGTGCCAGTACGATCCGGGACAGATATCAGCCCCAGCATTTT. Protein product: CASTIRDRYQPQHF.

This clonotype was seen only once. The V gene is TRBV25-1, the J gene TRBJ1-2; TRBD1 matches 10 bases. J was trimmed by 6 bases and V by 6 bases; bases with no gene match: 7. Looked up from germline, CDR1 is MGHDK and CDR2 is SYGVNS. This CDR3 is built from 14 residues. The CDR3 loop reads CASSPSGTGDGYTF. In DNA form, the CDR3 reads TGTGCCAGCAGCCCTTCCGGGACAGGGGATGGCTACACCTTC.

About this clonotype itself: This may stem from a read error, because a much larger clone lies one nucleotide away. This chain joins TRBV7-9 and TRBJ2-5, with 7 nucleotides matching TRBD1. The CDR3 totals 14 residues. V lost 4 bases and J lost 7; bases outside the gene matches: 9. In germline, CDR1 is SEHNR, CDR2 FQNEAQ (reference sequence). Here the CDR3 DNA reads TGTGCCAGCAGCTCAGAAGGTACAGGGGCGACCCAGTACTTC. Protein product: CASSSEGTGATQYF.

The chain uses TRBV12-3 or TRBV12-4 and TRBJ2-5, with 15 bases that match TRBD2. The junction had 4 bases not matched to a gene; V was cut back by 3 bases and J by 2 bases. This CDR3 is 17 amino acids long. This chain's CDR3 is CASSLGTSGGIQETQYF. The CDR3, as DNA: TGTGCCAGCAGTTTGGGGACTAGCGGGGGGATACAAGAGACCCAGTACTTC.

Many counts were recorded for this clonotype. The CDR3 DNA follows: TGCAGTGCTACTAGCGGGGGGGCCGGGGAGACCCAGTACTTC. This encodes CSATSGGAGETQYF. This chain links TRBV20-1 with TRBJ2-5; 12 bases map to TRBD2. The germline CDR1 and CDR2 sequences are DFQATT and SNEGSKA (reference sequence). J gave up 5 bases and V 4 bases, and 5 bases lay outside the gene matches. CDR3 length: 14 amino acids.

The CDR3 reads CASSLAGSGGLQETQYF. The CDR3 coding sequence is TGTGCCAGCAGCTTGGCGGGGAGCGGGGGGCTTCAAGAGACCCAGTACTTC. The chain recombines TRBV7-9 with TRBJ2-5; 9 bases agree with TRBD2. This CDR3 contains 17 residues. Germline trimming cut 3 bases from V and 2 bases from J; bases unmatched to any gene: 10. Germline values: CDR1 SEHNR, CDR2 FQNEAQ (reference sequence).

This clonotype was seen once. The chain employs TRBV2 and TRBJ1-5, with no clear D. The germline V gene encodes CDR1 SNHLY and CDR2 FYNNEI. The CDR3 runs 13 residues. V shed 6 bases and J shed 4 bases, with 10 bases lying between them. The CDR3 region has the DNA TGTGCCAGCAGAGATTACGGGAATCAGCCCCAGCATTTT. This sequence encodes CASRDYGNQPQHF.